The 18 T cell receptor beta chains below were found in one sample sequenced in a study of shared clonotypes between healthy human individuals (dated by TCRdb to 2019 to 2021). Library preparation used the immunoSEQ multiplex PCR assay. The table was pulled from immuneACCESS by TCRdb, which kept in-frame rearrangements only. Such tables lose some clones; where checked, under half of the loss comes from unresolved V genes, and the rest has no known cause. The sample yields around 1.4 million clones; approximately 98.5% were counted once. The ten largest make up approximately 0.4% of the sample. Sample: naive CD4+ T cells sorted from blood. Sample cell subset or site, as interpreted from the label and publication: CD45RA+ positively selected. The receptors were gathered from a man under 40 in good health.

This chain links TRBV6-5 with TRBJ2-1, with 10 bases matching TRBD2. The ends lost 1 base at V and 6 bases at J; junction bases unmatched: 6. This CDR3 spans 16 amino acids. Germline V gene lookup returns CDR1 MNHEY and CDR2 SVGAGI. CDR3 DNA sequence: TGTGCCAGCAGTTACTATAGGCTAGCGGGAGTCAATGAGCAGTTCTTC. This encodes CASSYYRLAGVNEQFF.

The genes are TRBV6-5 and TRBJ2-3, with D tentatively TRBD2 (6 bases). The V and J ends lost 2 bases and 2 bases respectively, with 8 bases between them. The CDR3 is 14 amino acids. Germline lookup yields CDR1 MNHEY and CDR2 SVGAGI. Here the CDR3 DNA reads TGTGCCAGCAGTTACGCGGGGACCACAGATACGCAGTATTTT. It codes for CASSYAGTTDTQYF.

The chain couples TRBV15 to TRBJ2-1; possible D gene TRBD2, 6 bases. The CDR3 is made up of 13 amino acids. Germline V gene data show CDR1 as LNHNV and CDR2 as YYDKDF (reference sequence). Trimming took off 1 base at V and 10 bases at J, with 11 bases between the two ends. Here the CDR3 DNA reads TGTGCCACCAGCAGAGGGCCTCGGGGGGAGCAGTTCTTC. It is translated as CATSRGPRGEQFF.

This clone was seen once. CDR3: CASSPVGANLQQYF. Written as DNA, the CDR3 is TGTGCCAGCAGCCCAGTCGGGGCGAACCTGCAGCAGTACTTC. The rearrangement joins TRBV9 to TRBJ2-7; D could derive from TRBD1 or TRBD2 (5 bases each). From germline, CDR1 is SGDLS and CDR2 YYNGEE. The CDR3 is made up of 14 amino acids. Trimming stripped 4 bases from V and 8 bases from J, with 19 bases between.

This chain links TRBV27 with TRBJ2-7; 10 nucleotides match TRBD1. This CDR3 is 17 amino acids long. V lost 4 bases to trimming and J lost 3 bases; unmatched junction nucleotides: 12. Germline loops: CDR1 MNHEY, CDR2 SMNVEV (reference sequence). The CDR3, as DNA: TGTGCCAGCAGTTCGCTCATATTGGGACAGGGGCACTACGAGCAGTACTTC. Protein: CASSSLILGQGHYEQYF.

The gene calls are TRBV6-5 and TRBJ1-4; D remains unclear. V was trimmed by 6 bases and J by 0 bases, leaving 11 bases between them. The germline gives CDR1 MNHEY, CDR2 SVGAGI. The CDR3 loop spans 15 amino acids. CDR3 protein: CASSRTLTTNEKLFF. The CDR3 DNA is TGTGCCAGCAGCCGGACCTTAACAACTAATGAAAAACTGTTTTTT.

V and J are TRBV19 and TRBJ1-2; D is unclear. The ends were cut back, 3 bases at V and 4 bases at J, with 9 bases in the middle. CDR1 is LNHDA and CDR2 is SQIVND in the germline V gene (reference sequence). The CDR3 extends over 13 amino acids. CDR3 nucleotides: TGTGCCAGTAGTATCGGGCCTGGCTATGGCTACACCTTC. This codes for CASSIGPGYGYTF.

The rearrangement uses TRBV10-3 and TRBJ1-5; D gene unclear. Germline V gene data show CDR1 as ENHRY and CDR2 as SYGVKD. Trimming shortened V by 1 base and J by 0 bases, and 13 bases separated the two germline ends. CDR3 length equals 17 residues. The CDR3 region is CAISEFDTSDSNQPQHF. The CDR3 region has the DNA TGTGCCATCAGTGAGTTTGATACATCGGATAGCAATCAGCCCCAGCATTTT.

Regarding this clone: In the same sample, other DNA sequences code for this CDR3. The rearrangement uses TRBV5-1 and TRBJ2-7; the D is unclear. Germline V lookup: CDR1 SGHRS, CDR2 YFSETQ. There are 12 residues in the CDR3. The germline V and J ends were trimmed by 0 bases and 5 bases, with 6 bases remaining between them. The CDR3 protein is CASSLEGHEQYF. The CDR3 coding sequence is TGCGCCAGCAGCTTGGAAGGGCACGAGCAGTACTTC.

V gene TRBV29-1 combines with J gene TRBJ2-7; 7 nucleotides match TRBD2. CDR1 and CDR2 (germline): SQVTM, ANQGSEA. This CDR3 has 15 amino acids. Losses at the gene ends were 6 bases for V and 0 bases for J; bases not matched to a gene: 11. The CDR3 DNA sequence: TGCAGCGTCCCAAGAAGGGGCGGGAGCTCCTACGAGCAGTACTTC. Amino acid sequence: CSVPRRGGSSYEQYF.

The gene calls are TRBV15 and TRBJ1-1; D is unresolved. Germline lookup yields CDR1 LNHNV and CDR2 YYDKDF (reference sequence). The CDR3 has 17 amino acids. Between the trimmed V and J ends, which lost 1 base and 2 bases, there was a span of 17 bases. CDR3 sequence (DNA): TGTGCCACCAGCAGAGTGCGGGGTGCGGGCTTCAACACTGAAGCTTTCTTT. Amino acids: CATSRVRGAGFNTEAFF.

This rearrangement joins TRBV27 to TRBJ2-3, with a weak D call TRBD2 (5 bases). Germline V gene lookup returns CDR1 MNHEY and CDR2 SMNVEV (reference sequence). V lost 7 bases and J 6 bases, leaving 14 bases between the germline ends. This CDR3 comprises 13 residues. CDR3 in DNA: TGTGCCAGCAATCCGGGATACCCGGATACGCAGTATTTT. Amino acids: CASNPGYPDTQYF.

The CDR3 DNA is TGTGCCAGCAGTTTTCAGGGAAGGGGCAATCAGCCCCAGCATTTT. Amino acids: CASSFQGRGNQPQHF. The gene calls are TRBV27 and TRBJ1-5; TRBD1 might be the D (5 bases). The germline gives CDR1 MNHEY, CDR2 SMNVEV (reference sequence). Trimming stripped 3 bases from V and 2 bases from J, with 11 bases between. This CDR3 is 15 amino acids long.

The CDR3 DNA reads TGTGCCAGCAGCTTTGGGGTTTATCAAGAGACCCAGTACTTC. Amino acids: CASSFGVYQETQYF. The chain uses TRBV7-9 and TRBJ2-5; no clear D. Trimming took off 3 bases at V and 2 bases at J, with 10 bases between the two ends. CDR1 is SEHNR and CDR2 is FQNEAQ in the germline V gene (reference sequence). The length of the CDR3 is 14 residues.

In DNA form, the CDR3 reads TGCGCCAGCAGCTTGGCCGCGGGGACCTCTGGGGCCAACGTCCTGACTTTC. It yields the protein CASSLAAGTSGANVLTF. This chain links TRBV5-1 with TRBJ2-6; maybe TRBD2 (6 bases). This CDR3 is built from 17 residues. CDR1 SGHRS and CDR2 YFSETQ come from the germline V gene. The V end lost 0 bases, the J end lost 0 bases, and 10 bases lay between the germline ends.

This clone has just one count. Other DNA sequences from this sample encode an identical CDR3 as well. V and J are TRBV5-1 and TRBJ1-1, with 9 bases fitting TRBD1. Germline CDR1 and CDR2: SGHRS and YFSETQ. This CDR3 contains 14 residues. The trim removed 3 bases at V and 4 bases at J, leaving 4 bases unmatched. CDR3 loop: CASSWGQGSTEAFF. The CDR3 DNA is TGCGCCAGCAGCTGGGGACAGGGCTCCACTGAAGCTTTCTTT.

This chain uses TRBV5-4 with TRBJ2-7, with a tentative D call TRBD2 (5 bases). CDR3 length: 13 amino acids. Trimming shortened V by 4 bases and J by 0 bases, and 8 bases separated the two germline ends. Germline loops: CDR1 SGHNT, CDR2 YYREEE (reference sequence). The CDR3 DNA reads as TGTGCCAGCAGCCAGCGGTCCTCCTACGAGCAGTACTTC. This sequence encodes CASSQRSSYEQYF.

The V gene is TRBV27, the J gene TRBJ2-5; TRBD1 matches 10 bases. The CDR3 has 13 residues. J was trimmed by 1 base and V by 8 bases; bases with no gene match: 1. CDR1 and CDR2 from the germline V gene are MNHEY and SMNVEV (reference sequence). The CDR3 sequence is CASRDRGQETQYF. The DNA of the CDR3 is TGTGCCAGCCGGGACAGGGGCCAAGAGACCCAGTACTTC.